A single sample is the source of the 28 T cell receptor beta chains below, sequenced in a study of T cells after yellow fever vaccination. TCRdb processed the 5' RACE reads anew with MiXCR; each CDR3 protein has one entry. This sample carries 250,000 to 300,000 distinct CDR3 sequences, approximately 10% of them seen once, and the ten largest clones take 3% to 4%. Here the sequenced sample was CD4+ T cells sorted from PBMCs, taken 5 days after the yellow fever booster vaccination. The origin of the receptors is a young man who received the YFV17D yellow fever vaccine.

This clonotype was detected a few times. This chain connects TRBV20-1 to TRBJ2-7; 8 nucleotides agree with TRBD2. This CDR3 contains 15 residues. From germline, CDR1 is DFQATT and CDR2 SNEGSKA (reference sequence). V dropped 1 base and J dropped 7; count of bases not matched to a gene: 12. The CDR3 is CSARGGSGALGEQYF. The DNA of the CDR3 is TGCAGTGCTAGAGGGGGTAGCGGGGCCTTGGGAGAGCAGTACTTC.

This chain joins TRBV3-2 and TRBJ1-5; the table's D call, TRBD1, has no DNA check behind it. TRBV3-2 is classified as a pseudogene. This CDR3 has 17 amino acids. CDR3 region: CASSPRSGQGAGQPQHF. Here the CDR3 DNA reads TGTGCCAGCAGCCCTCGGTCCGGACAGGGGGCAGGTCAGCCCCAGCATTTT.

This clonotype was seen ten or more times. The chain joins TRBV2 to TRBJ2-1, with 12 bases identical to TRBD2. After removal of 6 bases from V and 8 bases from J, the junction contained 5 bases not matched to a gene. The CDR3 has 14 residues. Germline V gene lookup returns CDR1 SNHLY and CDR2 FYNNEI. CDR3 in amino acids: CASSLAGGPDEQFF. DNA for the CDR3: TGTGCCAGCAGCCTAGCGGGGGGGCCCGATGAGCAGTTCTTC.

The chain uses TRBV6-5 and TRBJ1-2; perhaps TRBD1 as D (5 bases). The ends were cut back, 6 bases at V and 5 bases at J, with 19 bases in the middle. The CDR3 is 15 amino acids. Germline V gene lookup returns CDR1 MNHEY and CDR2 SVGAGI. As DNA, the CDR3 is TGTGCCAGCAGCCTAACCATTGGGGCGGGTTATGGCTACACCTTC. Protein sequence: CASSLTIGAGYGYTF.

In nucleotides, the CDR3 is TGTGCCAGCAGTTTTGCCGACAGCGGATACTATGGCTACACCTTC. It translates to CASSFADSGYYGYTF. The chain uses TRBV6-2 or TRBV6-3 and TRBJ1-2; a possible D gene is TRBD1 (5 bases). The germline CDR1 and CDR2 sequences are MNHEY and SVGEGT. The CDR3 has 15 amino acids. The germline V and J ends were trimmed by 4 bases and 3 bases, with 15 bases remaining between them.

V gene TRBV24-1 combines with J gene TRBJ1-5, with 8 bases fitting TRBD1. The trim removed 9 bases at V and 6 bases at J, leaving 6 bases unmatched. Germline V lookup: CDR1 KGHDR, CDR2 SFDVKD. There are 13 residues in the CDR3. CDR3 loop: CATSTGVGQPQHF. CDR3 in DNA: TGTGCCACCTCGACAGGGGTCGGTCAGCCCCAGCATTTT.

The chain carries TRBV5-1 and TRBJ2-5; 9 bases are shared with TRBD2. The CDR3 is made up of 16 amino acids. Germline V gene lookup returns CDR1 SGHRS and CDR2 YFSETQ. Trimming removed 1 base from V and 4 bases from J; junction bases left unmatched: 8. CDR3 coding DNA: TGCGCCAGCAGCTTGACGACTAGCGGAGGTGGAGAGACCCAGTACTTC. It is translated as CASSLTTSGGGETQYF.

In this sample, this clonotype turned up a few times. DNA of the CDR3: TGTGCCAGCAGCTTTAGCGGGGGGATTCCCTACGAGCAGTACTTC. Its protein is CASSFSGGIPYEQYF. The chain employs TRBV7-2 and TRBJ2-7, with 10 bases fitting TRBD2. With V trimmed by 3 bases and J by 2 bases, 4 bases remained unmatched. The CDR3 totals 15 residues. Germline assignment: CDR1 SGHTA and CDR2 FQGNSA.

This sequence joins TRBV6-5 and TRBJ1-1; unclear D gene. The V gene's germline CDR1 is MNHEY and CDR2 SVGAGI. The ends were cut back, 3 bases at V and 11 bases at J, with 19 bases in the middle. The CDR3 length is 14 residues. The CDR3 spells CASSYLGGQLNAFF. The CDR3 DNA sequence: TGTGCCAGCAGTTATCTAGGTGGGCAGCTTAATGCTTTCTTT.

This chain uses TRBV9 with TRBJ1-6; no clear D. The germline CDR1 and CDR2 sequences are SGDLS and YYNGEE. The CDR3 has 14 amino acids. Trimming shortened V by 0 bases and J by 6 bases, and 7 bases separated the two germline ends. The CDR3: CASSVVAANSPLHF. CDR3 nucleotides: TGTGCCAGCAGCGTAGTGGCAGCTAATTCACCCCTCCACTTT.

This clonotype came up a few times. V is TRBV28 and J is TRBJ2-5, with no clear D. Germline CDR1 MDHEN, CDR2 SYDVKM. The CDR3 consists of 12 residues. With 1 base removed from V and 5 bases from J, the gap between germline ends came to 5 bases. This chain's CDR3 is CASSLSVETQYF. The DNA for the CDR3 is TGTGCCAGCAGTTTATCGGTGGAGACCCAGTACTTC.

V is TRBV6-1 and J is TRBJ2-1; 10 bases line up with TRBD2. Trimming removed 6 bases from V and 8 bases from J; junction bases left unmatched: 4. The CDR3 length is 13 residues. Germline V gives CDR1 MNHNS, CDR2 SASEGT. The chain's CDR3 is CASRPSGGDEQFF. The CDR3 coding sequence is TGTGCCAGCAGGCCTAGCGGGGGCGATGAGCAGTTCTTC.

This clonotype was recorded a few times. The J gene is TRBJ2-1, the V gene TRBV7-6, with a possible D match to TRBD2 (6 bases). V lost 5 bases to trimming and J lost 7 bases, with 15 bases between them. The CDR3 has 14 residues. Germline loops: CDR1 SGHVS, CDR2 FNYEAQ. The CDR3 loop reads CASSPSWGRNEQFF. The CDR3 DNA reads TGTGCCAGCAGCCCCTCGTGGGGGAGGAATGAGCAGTTCTTC. The complete variable domain, with remaining parts taken from reference TRBV7-6 and TRBJ2-1, reads GAGVSQSPRYKVTKRGQDVALRCDPISGHVSLYWYRQALGQGPEFLTYFNYEAQQDKSGLPNDRFSAERPEGSISTLTIQRTEQRDSAMYRCASSPSWGRNEQFFGPGTRLTVL.

The CDR3 region is CASGGDGTDTQYF. In nucleotides, the CDR3 is TGTGCCAGTGGGGGAGATGGCACAGATACGCAGTATTTT. This rearrangement joins TRBV11-1 to TRBJ2-3, with D perhaps assigned TRBD1 or TRBD2 (5 bases each). The ends were cut back, 9 bases at V and 1 base at J, with 11 bases in the middle. The CDR3 is 13 amino acids. CDR1 and CDR2 (germline): SGHAT, FQDESV (reference sequence). Full variable domain (missing parts from reference TRBV11-1 and TRBJ2-3): EAEVAQSPRYKITEKSQAVAFWCDPISGHATLYWYRQILGQGPELLVQFQDESVVDDSQLPKDRFSAERLKGVDSTLKIQPAELGDSAMYLCASGGDGTDTQYFGPGTRLTVL.

This clonotype appeared a few times. The chain couples TRBV7-6 to TRBJ2-3; 14 bases are shared with TRBD2. This CDR3 contains 18 residues. J was trimmed by 9 bases and V by 5 bases; bases with no gene match: 16. CDR1 and CDR2 from the germline V gene are SGHVS and FNYEAQ. DNA of the CDR3: TGTGCCAGCAGCGCGGGACTAGCGGGGGTCCGGGTTGCCCCAACGCAGTATTTT. Its translation: CASSAGLAGVRVAPTQYF.

Ten or more counts support this clonotype. The chain carries TRBV18 and TRBJ1-1; no firm D call. V lost 3 bases and J 7 bases, leaving 12 bases between the germline ends. This CDR3 has 13 amino acids. Germline V lookup: CDR1 KGHSH, CDR2 LQKENI. The CDR3 here is CASSPTGFDEAFF. Written as DNA, the CDR3 is TGTGCCAGCTCACCGACCGGGTTCGATGAAGCTTTCTTT.

V usage is TRBV20-1 and J usage is TRBJ2-7; D possibly corresponds to TRBD1 (5 bases). Trimming cost V 5 bases and J 2 bases, with 10 bases left between them. CDR1 and CDR2 from the germline V gene are DFQATT and SNEGSKA (reference sequence). This CDR3 spans 12 amino acids. The CDR3 DNA is TGCAGTGCTTTGAAAGGGGCCTACGAGCAGTACGTC. Amino acids: CSALKGAYEQYV.

This clonotype was detected ten times or more. This chain connects TRBV11-2 to TRBJ2-2, with D possibly TRBD2 on 5 matching bases. CDR1 is SGHAT and CDR2 is FQNNGV in the germline V gene. The V and J ends lost 5 bases and 5 bases respectively, with 21 bases between them. The CDR3 extends over 17 amino acids. The CDR3, as DNA: TGTGCCAGCAGCCAGAGGGCGGACCCGGCGCTGACCGGGGAGCTGTTTTTT. It encodes CASSQRADPALTGELFF. The variable domain in full, completed from reference TRBV11-2 and TRBJ2-2, reads EAGVAQSPRYKIIEKRQSVAFWCNPISGHATLYWYQQILGQGPKLLIQFQNNGVVDDSQLPKDRFSAERLKGVDSTLKIQPAKLEDSAVYLCASSQRADPALTGELFFGEGSRLTVL.

This clonotype was recorded at least ten times. The chain is built from TRBV7-8 and TRBJ2-4; TRBD2 aligns across 12 bases. The V and J ends lost 3 bases and 0 bases, in that order; junction bases with no gene match: 3. CDR3 length: 17 amino acids. From germline, CDR1 is SGHVS and CDR2 FQNEAQ. CDR3 amino acids: CASSFVLAGGAKNIQYF. CDR3 DNA: TGTGCCAGCAGCTTCGTACTAGCGGGGGGAGCCAAAAACATTCAGTACTTC. The full variable domain, its missing parts supplied by reference TRBV7-8 and TRBJ2-4, is GAGVSQSPRYKVAKRGQDVALRCDPISGHVSLFWYQQALGQGPEFLTYFQNEAQLDKSGLPSDRFFAERPEGSVSTLKIQRTQQEDSAVYLCASSFVLAGGAKNIQYFGAGTRLSVL.

V and J are TRBV6-5 and TRBJ2-7; possibly TRBD2 for D (7 bases). This CDR3 comprises 16 residues. Trimming removed 6 bases at V and 0 bases at J, with 18 bases between. Germline CDR1 reads MNHEY; CDR2 reads SVGAGI. The CDR3 nucleotides read TGTGCCAGCAGCCGGCGCGCGGGGGCGATCTCCTACGAGCAGTACTTC. As protein: CASSRRAGAISYEQYF.

The sample holds a few counts of this clonotype. The V and J genes are TRBV4-2 and TRBJ1-5; D gene unclear. The V gene lost 3 bases and the J gene lost 3 bases, with 12 bases spanning the gap. Germline-derived CDR1 and CDR2 are LGHNA and YNFKEQ. This CDR3 spans 15 amino acids. CDR3 region: CASSHADKDNQPQHF. DNA of the CDR3: TGTGCCAGCAGCCATGCAGACAAGGACAATCAGCCCCAGCATTTT.

The table lists this clonotype with a few counts. The CDR3 DNA follows: TGCGCCAGCAGAAGACAGGGGTCGAACACTGAAGCTTTCTTT. Its protein is CASRRQGSNTEAFF. The gene calls are TRBV5-1 and TRBJ1-1; 8 positions match TRBD1. Germline loops: CDR1 SGHRS, CDR2 YFSETQ. This CDR3 has 14 residues. J lost 1 base, V lost 5 bases, and 4 bases had no gene match. Using reference TRBV5-1 and TRBJ1-1 for the parts outside the CDR3, the full variable domain is KAGVTQTPRYLIKTRGQQVTLSCSPISGHRSVSWYQQTPGQGLQFLFEYFSETQRNKGNFPGRFSGRQFSNSRSEMNVSTLELGDSALYLCASRRQGSNTEAFFGQGTRLTVV.

This clonotype showed up many times. The rearrangement links TRBV28 to TRBJ1-2; weak D call: TRBD1 (5 bases). Trimming left V 3 bases short and J 4 bases short, with 9 bases between. The CDR3 has 13 amino acids. The germline CDR1 and CDR2 sequences are MDHEN and SYDVKM. The CDR3 is CASSFRGGYGYTF. For the CDR3, the DNA is TGTGCCAGCAGTTTCCGCGGGGGCTATGGCTACACCTTC.

Only a few counts were recorded for this clonotype. V is TRBV11-2 and J is TRBJ1-1; tentatively, D is TRBD1 (6 bases). The CDR3 sequence is 15 residues long. V was trimmed by 5 bases and J by 2 bases, leaving 15 bases between them. CDR1 and CDR2 from the germline V gene are SGHAT and FQNNGV. CDR3 protein: CASSLQGTANTEAFF. CDR3 sequence (DNA): TGTGCCAGCAGCCTCCAGGGGACCGCAAACACTGAAGCTTTCTTT.

Many counts were recorded for this clonotype. The genes are TRBV5-1 and TRBJ2-1, with 8 bases aligning to TRBD1. Trimming at V came to 3 bases and at J to 1 base, leaving 6 bases not matched to a gene. This CDR3 is 16 amino acids long. The V gene's germline CDR1 is SGHRS and CDR2 YFSETQ. CDR3 protein: CASSSGGTGSYNEQFF. The CDR3 DNA is TGCGCCAGCAGCTCCGGCGGGACAGGTTCCTACAATGAGCAGTTCTTC.

This clonotype was seen many times. The gene calls are TRBV7-8 and TRBJ2-7; D ambiguous. Germline V gene sequence: CDR1 SGHVS, CDR2 FQNEAQ. The germline V and J ends were trimmed by 1 base and 2 bases, with 9 bases remaining between them. The CDR3 runs to 14 residues. In DNA, the CDR3 is TGTGCCAGCAGCTTAGAGGCCAGTACCTACGAGCAGTACGTC. Translated, it gives CASSLEASTYEQYV.

The J gene is TRBJ2-3, the V gene TRBV10-2; D is uncertain. This CDR3 has 14 amino acids. The germline gives CDR1 WSHSY, CDR2 SAAADI. Trimming took 4 bases from V and 3 from J, leaving 11 bases between them. DNA for the CDR3: TGCGCCAGCAGTGTGTCGCACCTTACAGATACGCAGTATTTT. This codes for CASSVSHLTDTQYF.

This clonotype has a count of ten or more. V usage is TRBV5-1 and J usage is TRBJ2-4; D gene uncertain. The CDR3 totals 15 residues. Germline V CDR1 and CDR2: SGHRS, YFSETQ. The ends were cut back, 0 bases at V and 1 base at J, with 8 bases in the middle. In DNA form, the CDR3 reads TGCGCCAGCAGCTTGGATCCGGGCGCCAAAAACATTCAGTACTTC. As protein: CASSLDPGAKNIQYF.